A selection of T cell receptor beta chains follows, all from one sample in a study of T cells in Graves' hyperthyroidism and ophthalmopathy. TCRdb recomputed calls from the multiplex PCR reads with MiXCR, one row per CDR3 protein. This sample has approximately 510,000 distinct CDR3 sequences, with 46% found just once. Sequencing used peripheral blood or thyroid tissue (not recorded which). The receptors stem from an adult woman with Graves' disease, either hyperthyroidism or ophthalmopathy (not recorded which). Both conserved end residues are part of each CDR3. Fields, in order: clone size, D gene, V gene, J gene, CDR3 protein, CDR3 DNA. D genes are given only for firm matches. Clone size, where shown, is once, few, many, or a class for clones that have expanded.

abundance: few; d_gene: NA; v_gene: TRBV20-1; j_gene: TRBJ2-7; CDR3aa: CSARPDGYEQYF; CDR3nt: TGCAGTGCTAGGCCTGATGGGTACGAGCAGTACTTC
abundance: NA; d_gene: NA; v_gene: TRBV6-5; j_gene: TRBJ2-6; CDR3aa: CASSYGRPTGANVLTF; CDR3nt: TGTGCCAGCAGTTACGGCCGTCCGACTGGGGCCAACGTCCTGACTTTC
abundance: many; d_gene: TRBD1; v_gene: TRBV20-1; j_gene: TRBJ1-1; CDR3aa: CSARDRSGGRRGSEAFF; CDR3nt: TGCAGTGCTAGAGATCGTTCTGGGGGTCGCAGGGGGTCTGAAGCTTTCTTT
abundance: many; d_gene: TRBD1; v_gene: TRBV20-1; j_gene: TRBJ1-1; CDR3aa: CSARDLARGQVAAFF; CDR3nt: TGCAGTGCTAGAGATCTCGCCAGGGGGCAAGTGGCAGCTTTCTTT
abundance: many; d_gene: NA; v_gene: TRBV7-2; j_gene: TRBJ1-5; CDR3aa: CASSLGRINQPQHF; CDR3nt: TGTGCCAGCAGCCTTGGGAGAATCAATCAGCCCCAGCATTTT
abundance: NA; d_gene: TRBD1; v_gene: TRBV15; j_gene: TRBJ1-6; CDR3aa: CATSTRGQGSSYNSPLHF; CDR3nt: TGTGCCACCAGCACTAGAGGACAGGGGAGCTCCTATAATTCACCCCTCCACTTT
abundance: many; d_gene: NA; v_gene: TRBV10-3; j_gene: TRBJ2-3; CDR3aa: CAISESTDTQYF; CDR3nt: TGTGCCATCAGTGAGTCAACAGATACGCAGTATTTT
abundance: NA; d_gene: TRBD2; v_gene: TRBV20-1; j_gene: TRBJ2-7; CDR3aa: CSASSGSGDEQYF; CDR3nt: TGCAGTGCTAGTAGCGGGAGCGGCGACGAGCAGTACTTC
abundance: many; d_gene: NA; v_gene: TRBV20-1; j_gene: TRBJ1-2; CDR3aa: CSAPLPGYTF; CDR3nt: TGCAGTGCTCCCCTTCCGGGCTACACCTTC
abundance: few; d_gene: TRBD2; v_gene: TRBV28; j_gene: TRBJ2-5; CDR3aa: CASSLSGTNLQETQYF; CDR3nt: TGTGCCAGCAGTTTATCCGGGACTAACTTACAAGAGACCCAGTACTTC
abundance: NA; d_gene: NA; v_gene: TRBV29-1; j_gene: TRBJ2-5; CDR3aa: CSVEGLRDKTQYF; CDR3nt: TGCAGCGTTGAAGGCCTCCGCGATAAGACCCAGTACTTC
abundance: many; d_gene: NA; v_gene: TRBV20-1; j_gene: TRBJ1-5; CDR3aa: CSASKVPQPQHF; CDR3nt: TGCAGTGCTAGTAAGGTTCCGCAGCCCCAGCATTTT
abundance: few; d_gene: NA; v_gene: TRBV6-5; j_gene: TRBJ2-7; CDR3aa: CASSTGTNYEQYF; CDR3nt: TGTGCCAGCAGTACCGGGACAAACTACGAGCAGTACTTC
abundance: NA; d_gene: TRBD1; v_gene: TRBV12-3/TRBV12-4; j_gene: TRBJ2-5; CDR3aa: CASSWTGGGYQETQYF; CDR3nt: TGTGCCAGCAGCTGGACAGGGGGCGGGTATCAAGAGACCCAGTACTTC
abundance: NA; d_gene: TRBD1; v_gene: TRBV12-3/TRBV12-4; j_gene: TRBJ1-5; CDR3aa: CASSLLGQNQPQHF; CDR3nt: TGTGCCAGCAGTTTGTTGGGACAGAATCAGCCCCAGCATTTT
abundance: NA; d_gene: TRBD1; v_gene: TRBV7-2; j_gene: TRBJ1-6; CDR3aa: CASSSGQDYNSPLHF; CDR3nt: TGTGCCAGCAGCTCGGGACAGGATTATAATTCACCCCTCCACTTT
abundance: NA; d_gene: NA; v_gene: TRBV2; j_gene: TRBJ2-5; CDR3aa: CASRETGKTQYF; CDR3nt: TGTGCCAGCAGGGAGACCGGGAAGACCCAGTACTTC
abundance: once; d_gene: NA; v_gene: TRBV7-8; j_gene: TRBJ1-1; CDR3aa: CASSLGGGHLGTEAFF; CDR3nt: TGTGCCAGCAGCTTAGGAGGCGGACACCTGGGCACTGAAGCTTTCTTT
abundance: many; d_gene: NA; v_gene: TRBV4-1; j_gene: TRBJ1-2; CDR3aa: CASSQTAPPLYGYTF; CDR3nt: TGCGCCAGCAGCCAAACGGCACCTCCGCTCTATGGCTACACCTTC
abundance: many; d_gene: NA; v_gene: TRBV19; j_gene: TRBJ1-1; CDR3aa: CASSIIGGQWAFF; CDR3nt: TGTGCCAGTAGTATTATTGGAGGACAGTGGGCTTTCTTT
abundance: many; d_gene: NA; v_gene: TRBV19; j_gene: TRBJ2-7; CDR3aa: CASGSSYEQYF; CDR3nt: TGTGCCAGCGGCAGCTCCTACGAGCAGTACTTC
abundance: NA; d_gene: NA; v_gene: TRBV29-1; j_gene: TRBJ1-2; CDR3aa: CSQEFQSVGYTF; CDR3nt: TGCAGCCAAGAGTTCCAGTCCGTGGGCTACACCTTC
abundance: many; d_gene: NA; v_gene: TRBV19; j_gene: TRBJ1-1; CDR3aa: CASSILGSTEAFF; CDR3nt: TGTGCCAGTAGTATTTTGGGTAGCACTGAAGCTTTCTTT
abundance: NA; d_gene: NA; v_gene: TRBV29-1; j_gene: TRBJ2-7; CDR3aa: CSSYSGATTYEQYF; CDR3nt: TGCAGCAGTTACTCGGGGGCTACGACCTACGAGCAGTACTTC
abundance: NA; d_gene: NA; v_gene: TRBV7-8; j_gene: TRBJ1-1; CDR3aa: CASSLAEITEAFF; CDR3nt: TGTGCCAGCAGCTTAGCAGAGATAACTGAAGCTTTCTTT
abundance: NA; d_gene: TRBD2; v_gene: TRBV30; j_gene: TRBJ2-7; CDR3aa: CAWSWTGGYEQYF; CDR3nt: TGTGCCTGGAGTTGGACCGGGGGGTACGAGCAGTACTTC
abundance: NA; d_gene: TRBD1; v_gene: TRBV12-3/TRBV12-4; j_gene: TRBJ1-4; CDR3aa: CASSFGQGARKLFF; CDR3nt: TGTGCCAGCAGCTTTGGACAGGGTGCGCGGAAACTGTTTTTT
abundance: NA; d_gene: TRBD1; v_gene: TRBV9; j_gene: TRBJ2-5; CDR3aa: CASSDQGAGETQYF; CDR3nt: TGTGCCAGCAGCGACCAGGGGGCGGGTGAGACCCAGTACTTC
abundance: many; d_gene: NA; v_gene: TRBV20-1; j_gene: TRBJ2-5; CDR3aa: CSAKPGAWAQETQYF; CDR3nt: TGCAGTGCTAAGCCGGGCGCATGGGCCCAAGAGACCCAGTACTTC